Presented here are 28 T cell receptor beta chains from one specimen sequenced in a study of T cells in Graves' hyperthyroidism and ophthalmopathy. There were TCR beta CDR3 regions amplified from RNA transcripts. In the first-round RT-PCR of the TCR CDR3, the HTBI primer set was used. TCRdb recomputed calls from the multiplex PCR reads with MiXCR, one row per CDR3 protein. Among about 360,000 distinct CDR3 sequences, 15% to 19% were seen once, and the ten largest hold 28%. Sequencing used blood. These receptors all stem from a woman in her late teens or twenties with Graves' hyperthyroidism that later progressed to Graves' ophthalmopathy.

In its sample, this clonotype was seen a few times. J is TRBJ2-1 and V is TRBV6-4; D is uncertain. The CDR3 length is 13 residues. V was shortened by 3 bases and J by 8 bases, with 11 bases between the two germline ends. CDR1 MRHNA and CDR2 SNTAGT come from the germline V gene. Written as DNA, the CDR3 is TGTGCCAGCAGTGAACGGGTTACCTATGAGCAGTTCTTC. Amino acids: CASSERVTYEQFF.

With regard to this clonotype: Mismatch with germline at one junction end may stem from a read error. The chain has TRBV6-2 or TRBV6-3 and TRBJ2-2; D possibly matches TRBD1 or TRBD2 (5 bases each). The CDR3 runs to 15 residues. The germline V gene encodes CDR1 MNHEY and CDR2 SVGEGT. The CDR3 DNA sequence: TGTGCCAGCAGTTACGGGGCAGTCGCCACCGGGGAGCTGTCTTTT. Encoded protein: CASSYGAVATGELSF.

This clonotype was observed many times. The V gene is TRBV19, the J gene TRBJ1-1; D may be TRBD1 (6 bases). This CDR3 region has 15 residues. In germline, CDR1 is LNHDA, CDR2 SQIVND (reference sequence). V dropped 5 bases and J dropped 5 bases, with 18 bases sitting between them. The CDR3 DNA follows: TGTGCCAGTAGTTATGGGACAAGCTCGGGAACTGAAGCTTTCTTT. Translated: CASSYGTSSGTEAFF.

The table lists this clonotype with many counts. The chain links TRBV10-3 to TRBJ2-7; D ambiguous. The V end lost 3 bases, the J end lost 6 bases, and 24 bases lay between the germline ends. This CDR3 contains 17 residues. Germline-derived CDR1 and CDR2 are ENHRY and SYGVKD. In DNA form, the CDR3 reads TGTGCCATCAGTGAAAGTGTTAATGTCAGGCCCTCTGGCGAGCAGTACTTC. Residues: CAISESVNVRPSGEQYF.

This clonotype was detected many times. The chain employs TRBV12-3 or TRBV12-4 and TRBJ2-1, with a possible D match to TRBD2 (5 bases). The ends were cut back, 8 bases at V and 2 bases at J, with 31 bases in the middle. The CDR3 is 20 amino acids. The CDR3 is CASANLGVAGKGEPYNEQFF. CDR3 nucleotide sequence: TGTGCCAGCGCGAACCTGGGAGTCGCCGGGAAGGGAGAACCCTACAATGAGCAGTTCTTC.

This chain joins TRBV6-1 and TRBJ2-1; 10 bases match TRBD1. The CDR3 sequence is 15 residues long. V lost 6 bases, J lost 4 bases, and 6 bases stayed unmatched. Looked up from germline, CDR1 is MNHNS and CDR2 is SASEGT. The CDR3 spells CASSCAGQGYNEQFF. As DNA, the CDR3 is TGTGCCAGCAGCTGCGCGGGACAGGGGTACAATGAGCAGTTCTTC.

With respect to this clonotype: A much larger clone lies a single base off, so this may be a read error. The chain recombines TRBV11-2 with TRBJ1-2; 8 positions agree with TRBD1. From germline, CDR1 is SGHAT and CDR2 FQNNGV. V shed 1 base and J 2 bases; nucleotides not matched to a gene: 9. CDR3 length: 17 residues. CDR3 nucleotides: TGTGCCAGCAGCTTAGGGCTTGGACAGGGATTAAACTATGGCTACACCTTC. Protein: CASSLGLGQGLNYGYTF.

This clonotype has ten or more counts. V and J are TRBV5-5 and TRBJ2-1; D not certain. CDR1 is SGHKS and CDR2 is YYEKEE in the germline V gene (reference sequence). This CDR3 is 15 amino acids long. Trimming removed 2 bases from V and 0 bases from J, with 9 bases in between. The CDR3 spells CASSFPPSSYNEQFF. CDR3 bases: TGTGCCAGCAGCTTCCCACCGAGCTCCTACAATGAGCAGTTCTTC.

This clonotype appeared many times. The V gene is TRBV7-2, the J gene TRBJ1-1; D perhaps matches TRBD1 (6 bases). Germline loops: CDR1 SGHTA, CDR2 FQGNSA. Trimming pared 8 bases from V and 3 bases from J, leaving 13 bases between. CDR3 length: 13 residues. CDR3 nucleotides: TGTGCCAGCCGCAATCGACAGGACACTGAAGCTTTCTTT. Its translation: CASRNRQDTEAFF.

This clonotype has a count of ten or more. The rearrangement uses TRBV2 and TRBJ2-1; TRBD2 aligns across 7 bases. CDR1 SNHLY and CDR2 FYNNEI come from the germline V gene. This CDR3 is built from 17 residues. With V trimmed by 2 bases and J by 0 bases, 7 bases remained unmatched. CDR3 sequence: CASSERVGGSSYNEQFF. The CDR3 region has the DNA TGTGCCAGCAGTGAAAGGGTGGGCGGGAGCTCCTACAATGAGCAGTTCTTC. Full variable domain (missing parts from reference TRBV2 and TRBJ2-1): EPEVTQTPSHQVTQMGQEVILRCVPISNHLYFYWYRQILGQKVEFLVSFYNNEISEKSEIFDDQFSVERPDGSNFTLKIRSTKLEDSAMYFCASSERVGGSSYNEQFFGPGTRLTVL.

At least ten counts were recorded for this clonotype. The CDR3 DNA follows: TGCAGTGCCTTAGAACCTAGCGGGAGATGGTACGAGCAGTACTTC. Its translation is CSALEPSGRWYEQYF. The chain carries TRBV20-1 and TRBJ2-7, with 10 nucleotides matching TRBD2. V trimming: 6 bases; J trimming: 4 bases; junction bases outside the gene matches: 12. CDR3 size: 15 residues. From germline, CDR1 is DFQATT and CDR2 SNEGSKA (reference sequence).

This clonotype was seen at least ten times. The chain links TRBV3-1 to TRBJ2-2, with 7 bases identical to TRBD2. The germline CDR1 and CDR2 sequences are LGHDT and YNNKEL (reference sequence). V lost 7 bases and J lost 6; bases outside the gene matches: 5. CDR3 size: 13 residues. CDR3 protein: CASTQGGSGELFF. The CDR3 nucleotides are TGTGCCAGCACCCAGGGAGGGTCCGGGGAGCTGTTTTTT.

This clonotype was seen many times. The chain employs TRBV2 and TRBJ2-1; 9 bases line up with TRBD2. Germline CDR1 is SNHLY and CDR2 is FYNNEI. V gave up 3 bases and J gave up 8 bases; unmatched junction bases: 8. The CDR3 sequence is 15 residues long. This chain's CDR3 is CASSELSGSGHEQFF. The DNA of the CDR3 is TGTGCCAGCAGTGAGCTTAGCGGGAGCGGCCATGAGCAGTTCTTC.

This clonotype has more than one count but fewer than ten. A much more abundant neighbour one base away suggests this may be a read error. This CDR3 is missing its conserved last phenylalanine or tryptophan, likely due to a read error. The V call is TRBV7-3, the J call TRBJ2-3, with a possible D match to TRBD1 (6 bases). The CDR3 is 16 amino acids. V was pared by 5 bases and J by 1 base, with 16 bases between. CDR1 and CDR2 (germline): SGHTA, FQGTGA. The CDR3 nucleotides read TGTGCCAGCAGCCCCATCAGTACAGGGCGCACAGATACGCAGTATTCT. Amino acid sequence: CASSPISTGRTDTQYS.

The table lists this clonotype with many counts. The genes are TRBV7-9 and TRBJ2-1, with TRBD2 matching 7 bases. Germline CDR1 reads SEHNR; CDR2 reads FQNEAQ (reference sequence). V dropped 5 bases and J dropped 0; count of bases not matched to a gene: 7. The CDR3 extends over 16 amino acids. As DNA, the CDR3 is TGTGCCAGCAGCCCACTAGCGCTAAGCTCCTACAATGAGCAGTTCTTC. Its translation is CASSPLALSSYNEQFF.

The chain has TRBV4-1 and TRBJ2-7, with TRBD2 matching over 10 bases. The germline gives CDR1 MGHRA, CDR2 YSYEKL. The CDR3 runs to 19 residues. The ends lost 0 bases at V and 4 bases at J; junction bases unmatched: 15. The CDR3 spells CASSQDRLAGADVRYEQYF. The CDR3 nucleotides read TGCGCCAGCAGCCAAGACAGGCTAGCGGGGGCCGACGTAAGGTACGAGCAGTACTTC.

This chain uses TRBV20-1 with TRBJ2-5; D remains ambiguous. The CDR3 is 13 amino acids. Trimming left V 0 bases short and J 11 bases short, with 16 bases between. CDR1 is DFQATT, CDR2 SNEGSKA, per germline (reference sequence). The CDR3 coding sequence is TGCAGTGCTAGAGATGTCGGGTCCCCAAGTCAGTACTTC. This gives the protein CSARDVGSPSQYF.

The J gene is TRBJ2-2, the V gene TRBV20-1, with D tentatively TRBD2 (6 bases). V was cut by 3 bases and J by 3 bases, with 14 bases left in between. From germline, CDR1 is DFQATT and CDR2 SNEGSKA (reference sequence). The CDR3 contains 15 residues. The CDR3 region has the DNA TGCAGTGCTAGGTACCCGGGAGTAGACACCGGGGAGCTGTTTTTT. Translated, it gives CSARYPGVDTGELFF.

The chain joins TRBV18 to TRBJ2-3; 9 bases line up with TRBD2. V was pared by 2 bases and J by 2 bases, with 14 bases of the junction left unmatched. This CDR3 is built from 19 residues. Germline lookup yields CDR1 KGHSH and CDR2 LQKENI. As DNA, the CDR3 is TGTGCCAGCTCACCAGATTTAGCGGGAGACCCCTTTTACACAGATACGCAGTATTTT. This sequence encodes CASSPDLAGDPFYTDTQYF.

This clonotype was seen many times. The rearrangement uses TRBV18 and TRBJ2-2; 7 bases fit TRBD2. This CDR3 comprises 13 residues. V trimming: 6 bases; J trimming: 13 bases; junction bases outside the gene matches: 11. Germline CDR1 KGHSH, CDR2 LQKENI. Here the CDR3 DNA reads TGTGCCAGCTCGATTCGGGAGGCCGGAGTGCTGTTTTTT. This codes for CASSIREAGVLFF.

The gene calls are TRBV29-1 and TRBJ2-4; D unclear. V was pared by 8 bases and J by 2 bases, with 10 bases between. Germline assignment: CDR1 SQVTM and CDR2 ANQGSEA. The CDR3 loop spans 12 amino acids. The CDR3 bases are TGCAGCATTCGTTCCACCAAAAACATTCAGTACTTC. Its translation is CSIRSTKNIQYF.

J is TRBJ2-5 and V is TRBV13; TRBD1 matches at 12 bases. The germline V gene has CDR1 PRHDT and CDR2 FYEKMQ (reference sequence). Trimming removed 5 bases from V and 1 base from J; junction bases left unmatched: 5. The CDR3 is 16 amino acids. CDR3 sequence (DNA): TGTGCCAGCAGCCCTGGGACAGGGGGCGCCCAAGAGACCCAGTACTTC. Protein: CASSPGTGGAQETQYF.

This clonotype appeared many times. V usage is TRBV28 and J usage is TRBJ2-7, with D possibly TRBD1 on 6 matching bases. The CDR3 length is 16 residues. Germline V gives CDR1 MDHEN, CDR2 SYDVKM. The ends were cut back, 2 bases at V and 4 bases at J, with 18 bases in the middle. The CDR3 DNA reads TGTGCCAGCAGTTTAGCCCAGGGGCAAGGGGGATACGAGCAGTACTTC. Protein sequence: CASSLAQGQGGYEQYF.

Note on this clonotype: A single base separates this from a much larger clone, so it may be a read error. The chain links TRBV6-6 to TRBJ2-6; D possibly corresponds to TRBD1 (5 bases). In germline, CDR1 is MNHNY, CDR2 SVGAGI (reference sequence). The CDR3 sequence is 18 residues long. The CDR3 DNA is TGTGCCAGCAGTTACTCGGGGCCTCGAGAGTCTGGGGCCAACGACCTGACTTTC. This gives the protein CASSYSGPRESGANDLTF.

This clonotype was found many times. The chain has TRBV12-3 or TRBV12-4 and TRBJ2-1; TRBD2 aligns across 12 bases. The trim removed 2 bases at V and 8 bases at J, leaving 4 bases unmatched. There are 15 residues in the CDR3. The CDR3 region is CASSLMLAGGYEQFF. The DNA for the CDR3 is TGTGCCAGCAGTTTAATGCTAGCGGGGGGGTATGAGCAGTTCTTC.

The chain has TRBV4-2 and TRBJ2-2, with 9 bases lining up with TRBD2. The CDR3 extends over 18 amino acids. The junction had 13 bases not matched to a gene; V was cut back by 6 bases and J by 2 bases. Germline-derived CDR1 and CDR2 are LGHNA and YNFKEQ. The chain's CDR3 is CASSQLVHSGGNTGELFF. In DNA form, the CDR3 reads TGTGCCAGCAGTCAATTGGTCCATAGCGGGGGAAACACCGGGGAGCTGTTTTTT.

This rearrangement joins TRBV2 to TRBJ2-1; tentatively, D is TRBD1 or TRBD2 (5 bases each). The CDR3 spans 13 residues. CDR1 SNHLY and CDR2 FYNNEI come from the germline V gene. The germline V and J ends were trimmed by 6 bases and 10 bases, with 16 bases remaining between them. The CDR3 region is CASSLRPGREQFF. DNA for the CDR3: TGTGCCAGCAGCCTCCGGCCGGGACGCGAGCAGTTCTTC.

This clonotype was seen many times. The chain combines TRBV20-1 with TRBJ2-2; D gene unclear. V lost 0 bases, J lost 7 bases, and 3 bases lay in between. CDR1 is DFQATT and CDR2 is SNEGSKA in the germline V gene (reference sequence). The CDR3 loop spans 11 amino acids. The CDR3 protein is CSAREGGELFF. The DNA of the CDR3 is TGCAGTGCTAGAGAGGGCGGGGAGCTGTTTTTT.